The T cell receptor (beta chain) described here comes from a study of cytomegalovirus exposure and HLA in healthy donors. Primers included in the PCR were 60 Vbeta and 13 Jbeta primers. The protocol was immunoSEQ multiplex PCR, while the TCRdb copy is restricted to in-frame clones and leaves out a portion. The sample consists of some 100,000 clones, roughly 80% of them appearing once. V lost 4 bases and J lost 15, with 19 bases in between. The CDR3 runs to 13 residues. Germline values: CDR1 MDHEN, CDR2 SYDVKM. The rearrangement uses TRBV28 and TRBJ1-5; no reliable D call. This receptor was taken from a male donor in good health and CMV-seropositive. The specimen sequenced was PBMCs. The CDR3 region is CASSSPSRGLGHF. CDR3 in DNA: TGTGCCAGCAGTTCCCCGAGTCGAGGACTAGGGCATTTT.